What follows are 28 T cell receptor beta chains derived from one specimen sequenced in a study of blood T cell repertoires in COVID-19. Method: immunoSEQ multiplex PCR; TCRdb's copy keeps in-frame clones and lacks some. This sample has about 670,000 clones, with more than 80% found just once. Input material: peripheral blood. These receptors were obtained from a woman between 18 and 30 years old with acute or convalescent COVID-19.

This rearrangement joins TRBV19 to TRBJ2-7; 7 nucleotides match TRBD1. V was clipped by 11 bases and J by 3 bases; unmatched bases: 13. This CDR3 has 14 amino acids. Germline CDR1 and CDR2: LNHDA and SQIVND (reference sequence). This CDR3 is CAPRPGQHNYEQYF. The DNA for the CDR3 is TGTGCCCCGAGACCGGGACAGCACAACTACGAGCAGTACTTC. Full variable domain (remainder filled in from reference TRBV19 and TRBJ2-7): DGGITQSPKYLFRKEGQNVTLSCEQNLNHDAMYWYRQDPGQGLRLIYYSQIVNDFQKGDIAEGYSVSREKKESFPLTVTSAQKNPTAFYLCAPRPGQHNYEQYFGPGTRLTVT.

The rearrangement joins TRBV5-1 to TRBJ1-2; possible D gene TRBD1, 5 bases. The V gene's germline CDR1 is SGHRS and CDR2 YFSETQ. This CDR3 contains 14 residues. Trimming took off 4 bases at V and 14 bases at J, with 24 bases between the two ends. The CDR3 DNA reads TGCGCCAGCAGCCCCGGGGGGTCCCACGGTGCTAGAACCTTC. It codes for CASSPGGSHGARTF.

This chain uses TRBV15 with TRBJ1-5; D not resolved. Deletions cut 4 bases from V and 4 bases from J, with 26 bases between. Germline V lookup: CDR1 LNHNV, CDR2 YYDKDF (reference sequence). CDR3 length: 19 amino acids. DNA for the CDR3: TGTGCCACCAGCACGGAACGCAGGAGGGCGGACGGAATTAATCAGCCCCAGCATTTT. Amino acids: CATSTERRRADGINQPQHF.

V and J are TRBV27 and TRBJ2-7; possibly TRBD1 for D (6 bases). The CDR3 loop spans 14 amino acids. CDR1 is MNHEY, CDR2 SMNVEV, per germline (reference sequence). Trimming cost V 7 bases and J 2 bases, with 15 bases left between them. This chain's CDR3 is CASTLRGGTYEQYF. In DNA form, the CDR3 reads TGTGCCAGCACCCTCCGAGGGGGAACCTACGAGCAGTACTTC.

The chain employs TRBV13 and TRBJ1-2; 7 nucleotides agree with TRBD1. V gave up 7 bases and J gave up 8 bases; unmatched junction bases: 16. Per the germline V gene, CDR1 is PRHDT and CDR2 is FYEKMQ (reference sequence). The length of the CDR3 is 15 residues. CDR3: CASTLLLEGARGYTF. The CDR3 DNA sequence: TGTGCCAGCACCCTACTTCTCGAGGGGGCGAGAGGCTACACCTTC.

This clone was seen only a few times. The chain is built from TRBV6-5 and TRBJ1-1; TRBD1 matches 7 bases. CDR1 and CDR2 from the germline V gene are MNHEY and SVGAGI. This CDR3 has 14 residues. J lost 2 bases, V lost 6 bases, and 6 bases had no gene match. The CDR3 is CASSPGQFNTEAFF. In DNA, the CDR3 is TGTGCCAGCAGCCCGGGACAGTTTAACACTGAAGCTTTCTTT.

CDR3 sequence (DNA): TGTGCCATCACCGAGGAGAGCAAGACAGATACGCAGTATTTT. This sequence encodes CAITEESKTDTQYF. This chain links TRBV10-3 with TRBJ2-3; unclear D gene. The CDR3 sequence is 14 residues long. V lost 7 bases and J 3 bases, leaving 14 bases between the germline ends. From germline, CDR1 is ENHRY and CDR2 SYGVKD.

The J gene is TRBJ1-4, the V gene TRBV7-9, with a tentative D call TRBD1 (6 bases). V lost 5 bases and J 0 bases, leaving 13 bases between the germline ends. CDR1 SEHNR and CDR2 FQNEAQ come from the germline V gene (reference sequence). The CDR3 loop spans 16 amino acids. For the CDR3, the DNA is TGTGCCAGCAGCAGTGGGGGCGTCGCAACTAATGAAAAACTGTTTTTT. Its translation is CASSSGGVATNEKLFF.

The sample holds one count of this clone. The chain is built from TRBV29-1 and TRBJ1-2, with 7 bases that match TRBD1. There are 13 residues in the CDR3. Germline lookup yields CDR1 SQVTM and CDR2 ANQGSEA. Trimming at V came to 2 bases and at J to 6 bases, leaving 6 bases not matched to a gene. The CDR3 spells CSVESGGINGYTF. The CDR3, as DNA: TGCAGCGTTGAATCAGGGGGGATAAATGGCTACACCTTC.

The V gene is TRBV18, the J gene TRBJ1-2; 9 positions agree with TRBD1. This CDR3 is 16 amino acids long. From germline, CDR1 is KGHSH and CDR2 LQKENI. The V and J ends lost 5 bases and 1 base, in that order; junction bases with no gene match: 8. The CDR3 sequence is CASSSFRDRVNYGYTF. The CDR3 nucleotides read TGTGCCAGCTCATCCTTCCGGGACAGGGTTAACTATGGCTACACCTTC.

This clone was counted once. V is TRBV5-3 and J is TRBJ1-2; tentative D call: TRBD1 (5 bases). TRBV5-3 belongs to the ORF category, with a function that is uncertain. The CDR3 contains 16 residues. Deletions cut 4 bases from V and 8 bases from J, with 24 bases between. Here the CDR3 DNA reads TGTGCCAGAAGCCCTTGGCGGGGGGAAGCAGTAAGGGGCTACACCTTC. As protein: CARSPWRGEAVRGYTF.

V gene TRBV4-3 combines with J gene TRBJ2-7; tentative D call: TRBD1 (5 bases). Germline V gives CDR1 LGHNA, CDR2 YSLEER. V was shortened by 5 bases and J by 0 bases, with 14 bases between the two germline ends. This CDR3 has 15 amino acids. The CDR3 DNA reads as TGCGCCAGCAGCAAGGGGCAGGCCAGCTCCTACGAGCAGTACTTC. This gives the protein CASSKGQASSYEQYF.

The chain joins TRBV25-1 to TRBJ2-1, with D maybe TRBD2 (6 bases). The CDR3 has 12 residues. Germline CDR1 MGHDK, CDR2 SYGVNS. The germline V and J ends were trimmed by 7 bases and 6 bases, with 10 bases remaining between them. CDR3 nucleotide sequence: TGTGCCAGCATTAAGGGAGGCAATGAGCAGTTCTTC. It specifies CASIKGGNEQFF.

This chain joins TRBV7-3 and TRBJ1-1; D may be TRBD1 (5 bases). Deletions cut 1 base from V and 3 bases from J, with 9 bases between. The CDR3 spans 14 residues. Germline CDR1 and CDR2: SGHTA and FQGTGA. For the CDR3, the DNA is TGTGCCAGCAGCTTAAACCAGGGTTACACTGAAGCTTTCTTT. Translated: CASSLNQGYTEAFF.

This clone was detected only once. The chain couples TRBV2 to TRBJ1-5; D unresolved. The germline gives CDR1 SNHLY, CDR2 FYNNEI. CDR3 length: 14 amino acids. Trimming took off 3 bases at V and 0 bases at J, with 6 bases between the two ends. The CDR3 DNA follows: TGTGCCAGCAGTGAGGGAGGTAGCAATCAGCCCCAGCATTTT. Its protein is CASSEGGSNQPQHF.

The chain has TRBV5-5 and TRBJ1-4; the D is unclear. This CDR3 comprises 16 residues. Germline loops: CDR1 SGHKS, CDR2 YYEKEE (reference sequence). V was cut by 0 bases and J by 6 bases, with 15 bases left in between. The CDR3 nucleotides read TGTGCCAGCAGCTTGGGCAGGTCCGCGACCCATGAAAAACTGTTTTTT. Protein product: CASSLGRSATHEKLFF.

The V and J genes are TRBV28 and TRBJ2-7; D might be TRBD1 (6 bases). Trimming pared 5 bases from V and 4 bases from J, leaving 18 bases between. The CDR3 runs 15 residues. The V gene's germline CDR1 is MDHEN and CDR2 SYDVKM. As DNA, the CDR3 is TGTGCCAGCAGTCCCTCAAGGGGACAAGGGTACGAGCAGTACTTC. Translating it yields CASSPSRGQGYEQYF.

The genes are TRBV7-2 and TRBJ2-7; 12 positions agree with TRBD2. V lost 3 bases and J lost 3; bases outside the gene matches: 9. The CDR3 runs to 17 residues. Germline-derived CDR1 and CDR2 are SGHTA and FQGNSA. The CDR3 loop reads CASSFGLAGGFFYEQYF. In DNA form, the CDR3 reads TGTGCCAGCAGCTTCGGGCTAGCGGGGGGGTTCTTCTACGAGCAGTACTTC.

This chain uses TRBV9 with TRBJ2-7; 7 bases map to TRBD2. CDR3 length: 15 amino acids. J lost 2 bases, V lost 0 bases, and 5 bases had no gene match. Germline V lookup: CDR1 SGDLS, CDR2 YYNGEE. CDR3 in amino acids: CASSVGSGGTYEQYF. For the CDR3, the DNA is TGTGCCAGCAGCGTAGGGTCGGGGGGAACCTACGAGCAGTACTTC.

Turning to this clone: At the DNA level, this CDR3 is encoded by other sequences in the same sample as well. The CDR3 loop reads CASSLQGTDTQYF. The CDR3 nucleotides are TGCGCCAGCAGCCTGCAGGGGACAGATACGCAGTATTTT. The V and J genes are TRBV5-1 and TRBJ2-3; D may be TRBD1 (6 bases). The CDR3 runs to 13 residues. Germline assignment: CDR1 SGHRS and CDR2 YFSETQ. V was clipped by 4 bases and J by 3 bases, with 9 bases between them.

A note on this clone: The junction and the germline gene differ at one end; a read error may be behind it. V usage is TRBV29-1 and J usage is TRBJ1-2, with a possible D match to TRBD1 (5 bases). The CDR3 covers 8 residues. Germline V CDR1 and CDR2: SQVTM, ANQGSEA. In nucleotides, the CDR3 is TGCAGCGTTGAACAGGGTAACTTC. Protein: CSVEQGNF. The whole variable domain, filled in from reference TRBV29-1 and TRBJ1-2, reads SAVISQKPSRDICQRGTSLTIQCQVDSQVTMMFWYRQQPGQSLTLIATANQGSEATYESGFVIDKFPISRPNLTFSTLTVSNMSPEDSSIYLCSVEQGNFGSGTRLTVV.

The chain employs TRBV30 and TRBJ1-1; D ambiguous. The germline V and J ends were trimmed by 4 bases and 0 bases, with 6 bases remaining between them. Germline V gene data show CDR1 as GTSNPN and CDR2 as SVGIG (reference sequence). This CDR3 comprises 12 residues. The CDR3 here is CAWNGLNTEAFF. The CDR3 bases are TGTGCCTGGAACGGGTTGAACACTGAAGCTTTCTTT.

The chain couples TRBV3-1 (or the pseudogene TRBV3-2) to TRBJ1-2; possible D gene TRBD1, 5 bases. The germline V gene encodes CDR1 LGHDT and CDR2 YNNKEL (reference sequence). V lost 0 bases and J lost 8, with 10 bases in between. This CDR3 contains 13 residues. The CDR3 DNA follows: TGTGCCAGCAGCCAAGACGGGGGAACCGGCTACACCTTC. It is translated as CASSQDGGTGYTF.

In its sample, this clone was seen once. The V gene is TRBV10-3, the J gene TRBJ1-1; D gene ambiguous. CDR1 is ENHRY and CDR2 is SYGVKD in the germline V gene. This CDR3 contains 14 residues. V lost 5 bases, J lost 0 bases, and 10 bases lay in between. CDR3 nucleotide sequence: TGTGCCATCAGTCCGAACAGTATGAACACTGAAGCTTTCTTT. Amino acid sequence: CAISPNSMNTEAFF.

The chain has TRBV9 and TRBJ2-7, with TRBD2 matching 11 bases. The CDR3 contains 15 residues. The V segment lost 3 bases and the J segment 2 bases; nucleotides outside the gene matches: 4. The germline V gene encodes CDR1 SGDLS and CDR2 YYNGEE. The CDR3 DNA follows: TGTGCCAGCAGCGCCGCTAGCGGGGGGCCCTACGAGCAGTACTTC. This gives the protein CASSAASGGPYEQYF.

The V call is TRBV7-2, the J call TRBJ1-6, with D tentatively TRBD1 (6 bases). Germline V CDR1 and CDR2: SGHTA, FQGNSA. The CDR3 covers 16 residues. Deletions cut 5 bases from V and 6 bases from J, with 17 bases between. CDR3 coding DNA: TGTGCCAGCAGCGAATACAGCAGGGGTGGTAATTCACCCCTCCACTTT. Protein: CASSEYSRGGNSPLHF.

The chain is built from TRBV5-6 and TRBJ1-6; 9 bases are shared with TRBD1. The length of the CDR3 is 16 residues. Germline-derived CDR1 and CDR2 are SGHDT and YYEEEE. The V segment lost 2 bases and the J segment 9 bases; nucleotides outside the gene matches: 9. CDR3 nucleotide sequence: TGTGCCAGCAGCTTACAGGGGGCTTATTTCGGTTCACCCCTCCACTTT. It translates to CASSLQGAYFGSPLHF.

The V gene is TRBV5-6, the J gene TRBJ2-7; 12 positions agree with TRBD1. The CDR3 is 15 amino acids. Germline loops: CDR1 SGHDT, CDR2 YYEEEE. After removal of 2 bases from V and 5 bases from J, the junction contained 5 bases not matched to a gene. The CDR3 region is CASSFGTGGGDEQYF. The CDR3, as DNA: TGTGCCAGCAGCTTCGGGACAGGGGGCGGCGACGAGCAGTACTTC.